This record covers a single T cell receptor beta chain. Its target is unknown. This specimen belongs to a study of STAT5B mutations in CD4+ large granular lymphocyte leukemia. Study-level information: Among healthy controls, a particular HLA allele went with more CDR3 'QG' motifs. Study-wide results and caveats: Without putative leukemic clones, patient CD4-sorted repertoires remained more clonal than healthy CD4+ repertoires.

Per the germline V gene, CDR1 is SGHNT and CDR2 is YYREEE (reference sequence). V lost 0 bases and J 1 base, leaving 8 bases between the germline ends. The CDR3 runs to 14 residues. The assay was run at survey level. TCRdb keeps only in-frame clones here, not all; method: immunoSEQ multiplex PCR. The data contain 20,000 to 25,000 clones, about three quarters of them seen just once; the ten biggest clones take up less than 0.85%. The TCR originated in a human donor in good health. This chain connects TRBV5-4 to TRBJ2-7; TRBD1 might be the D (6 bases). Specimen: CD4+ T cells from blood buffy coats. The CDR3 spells CASSLGTVSYEQYF. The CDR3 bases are TGTGCCAGCAGCTTGGGGACAGTGTCCTACGAGCAGTACTTC.